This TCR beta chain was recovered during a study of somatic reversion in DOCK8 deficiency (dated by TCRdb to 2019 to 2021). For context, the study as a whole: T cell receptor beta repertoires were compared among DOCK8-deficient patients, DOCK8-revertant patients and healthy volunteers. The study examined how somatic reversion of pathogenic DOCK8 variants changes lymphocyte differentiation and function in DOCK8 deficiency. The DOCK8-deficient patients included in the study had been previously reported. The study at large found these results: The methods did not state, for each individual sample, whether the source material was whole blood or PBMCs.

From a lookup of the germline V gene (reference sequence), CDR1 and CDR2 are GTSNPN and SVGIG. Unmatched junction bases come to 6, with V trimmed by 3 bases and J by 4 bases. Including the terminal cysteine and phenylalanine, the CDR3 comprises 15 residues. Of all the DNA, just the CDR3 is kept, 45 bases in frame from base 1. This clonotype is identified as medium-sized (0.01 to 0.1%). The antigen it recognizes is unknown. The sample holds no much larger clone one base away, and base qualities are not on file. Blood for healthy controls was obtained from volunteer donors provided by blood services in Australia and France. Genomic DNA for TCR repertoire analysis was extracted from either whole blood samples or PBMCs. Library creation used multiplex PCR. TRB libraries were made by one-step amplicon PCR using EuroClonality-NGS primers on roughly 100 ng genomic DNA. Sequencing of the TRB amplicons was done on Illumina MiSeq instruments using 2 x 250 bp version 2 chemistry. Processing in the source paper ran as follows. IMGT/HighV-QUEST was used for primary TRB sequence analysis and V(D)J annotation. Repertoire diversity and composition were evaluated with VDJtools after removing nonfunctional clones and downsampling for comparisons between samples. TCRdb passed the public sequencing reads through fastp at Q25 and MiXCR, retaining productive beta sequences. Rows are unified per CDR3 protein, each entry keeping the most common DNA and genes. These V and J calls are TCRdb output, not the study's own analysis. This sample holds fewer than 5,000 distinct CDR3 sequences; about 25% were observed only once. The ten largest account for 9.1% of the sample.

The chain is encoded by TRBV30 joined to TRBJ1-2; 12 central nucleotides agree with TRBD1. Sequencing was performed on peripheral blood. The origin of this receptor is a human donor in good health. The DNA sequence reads TGTGCCTGGAGGACCGGGACAGGGGGCGTCTATGGCTACACCTTC. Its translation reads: CAWRTGTGGVYGYTF. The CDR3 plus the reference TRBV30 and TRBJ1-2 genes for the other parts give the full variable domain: SQTIHQWPATLVQPVGSPLSLECTVEGTSNPNLYWYRQAAGRGLQLLFYSVGIGQISSEVPQNLSASRPQDRQFILSSKKLLLSDSGFYLCAWRTGTGGVYGYTFGSGTRLTVV.